This TCR beta chain was documented in a study of cytomegalovirus exposure and HLA in healthy donors. Points on this clone: Its antigen is currently unknown.

Germline V gene sequence: CDR1 SGHTA, CDR2 FQGTGA. V lost 4 bases to trimming and J lost 0 bases, with 2 bases between them. CDR3 length: 12 amino acids. Study-wide points: Later analysis found that TCR beta chains associated with HLA were more clonally expanded than other, equally common chains. In a later analysis, at a false discovery rate of 0.05, approximately 16,000 TCR beta sequences matched HLA alleles.

Donors were ostensibly healthy at sampling, although undocumented immune exposures were probable. The primer mix had 60 Vbeta and 13 Jbeta primers. Per the authors' pipeline: Later reanalysis found 60 million to 90 million unique TCR beta chains, around 10 million of them shared. Profiled with immunoSEQ multiplex PCR; TCRdb holds only in-frame clones, not every one. The DNA was the basis for D and trimming; V, J and clone size are from that table. The table has 150,000 to 250,000 clones, 82% seen once. The specimen was PBMCs. The chain uses TRBV7-3 and TRBJ2-3; D is unclear. The TCR originated in a woman aged 50 to 65 in good health and CMV-seropositive. CDR3 DNA sequence: TGTGCCAGCAGCTCTAGCACAGATACGCAGTATTTT. Encoded protein: CASSSSTDTQYF.